These T cell receptor beta chains were read from a single sample in a study of blood T cell repertoires in COVID-19. Profiled with immunoSEQ multiplex PCR; TCRdb holds only in-frame clones, not every one. Of 270,000 or so clones detected, 84% appear once; the ten largest clones hold about 3%. Material: PBMCs or T cells enriched from blood (not recorded which). The receptors were sampled from a man in his fifties or sixties who had recovered from COVID-19. CDR3s include the opening cysteine and the closing phenylalanine or tryptophan. D genes are given only for firm matches. Some rows mark clone size as missing; the rest say once, few, many or name a class of expanded clone.

V: TRBV5-1; length: 12; J: TRBJ1-2; size: .; D: .; DNA: TGCGCCAGCAGCTTACAATTCGAAGCGTACACCTTC; CDR3: CASSLQFEAYTF
V: TRBV29-1; length: 12; J: TRBJ1-5; size: .; D: TRBD1; DNA: TGCAGCGTTGGACAGGGGAATCAGCCCCAGCATTTT; CDR3: CSVGQGNQPQHF
V: TRBV19; length: 14; J: TRBJ1-5; size: .; D: .; DNA: TGTGCCAGTAGTAACAGGGTTGGCAATCAGCCCCAGCATTTT; CDR3: CASSNRVGNQPQHF
V: TRBV6-5; length: 14; J: TRBJ2-5; size: .; D: TRBD2; DNA: TGTGCCAGCAAAATAGCGGGGGGGGCGAAGACCCAGTACTTC; CDR3: CASKIAGGAKTQYF
V: TRBV28; length: 13; J: TRBJ1-2; size: .; D: TRBD1; DNA: TGTGCCAGCAGTCGGGACAGGGACTATGGCTACACCTTC; CDR3: CASSRDRDYGYTF
V: TRBV10-3; length: 14; J: TRBJ2-2; size: .; D: TRBD1; DNA: TGTGCCATCACGGGACAGGGAATCACCGGGGAGCTGTTTTTT; CDR3: CAITGQGITGELFF
V: TRBV5-1; length: 14; J: TRBJ2-1; size: .; D: .; DNA: TGCGCCAGCAGCTTGAGAACAGGGGGGGATGAGCAGTTCTTC; CDR3: CASSLRTGGDEQFF
V: TRBV27; length: 15; J: TRBJ1-1; size: .; D: .; DNA: TGTGCCAGCAGTCCCGAGAAGGGTGAGGGCACTGAAGCTTTCTTT; CDR3: CASSPEKGEGTEAFF
V: TRBV20-1; length: 14; J: TRBJ2-3; size: .; D: TRBD2; DNA: TGCAGTGCTAGTAGCAGCGGGAGACCAGATACGCAGTATTTT; CDR3: CSASSSGRPDTQYF
V: TRBV11-3; length: 16; J: TRBJ1-6; size: .; D: .; DNA: TGTGCCAGCAGCTCACTCCCGGGAGGAGATAATTCACCCCTCCACTTT; CDR3: CASSSLPGGDNSPLHF
V: TRBV18; length: 19; J: TRBJ2-1; size: .; D: .; DNA: TGTGCCAGCTCACCACGTCTTGCGGGGGCCCATAGCTCCTACAATGAGCAGTTCTTC; CDR3: CASSPRLAGAHSSYNEQFF
V: TRBV5-4; length: 15; J: TRBJ1-1; size: .; D: .; DNA: TGTGCCAGCAGCTTGTTTCTGTCTCGGAACACTGAAGCTTTCTTT; CDR3: CASSLFLSRNTEAFF
V: TRBV11-3; length: 15; J: TRBJ2-7; size: .; D: .; DNA: TGTGCCAGCAGCTTACTCAGGGATTCGGGCTACGAGCAGTACTTC; CDR3: CASSLLRDSGYEQYF
V: TRBV27; length: 13; J: TRBJ2-7; size: .; D: .; DNA: TGTGCCAGCAGTCCGACGCAGGTCAGGCAGCAGTACTTC; CDR3: CASSPTQVRQQYF
V: TRBV25-1; length: 16; J: TRBJ1-1; size: .; D: TRBD1; DNA: TGTGCCAGCACCCCAGCTGTCCCGGGACAGGGGCATGAAGCTTTCTTT; CDR3: CASTPAVPGQGHEAFF
V: TRBV18; length: 16; J: TRBJ1-1; size: .; D: .; DNA: TGTGCCAGCTCACACCGGGGGGGGACCTTGAACACTGAAGCTTTCTTT; CDR3: CASSHRGGTLNTEAFF
V: TRBV25-1; length: 14; J: TRBJ1-3; size: once; D: TRBD1; DNA: TGTGCCAGCAGGACAGGGGGCTCTGGAAACACCATATATTTT; CDR3: CASRTGGSGNTIYF
V: TRBV5-6; length: 16; J: TRBJ2-3; size: .; D: .; DNA: TGTGCCAGCATGCCCTACAGGACTATTAGCACAGATACGCAGTATTTT; CDR3: CASMPYRTISTDTQYF
V: TRBV18; length: 17; J: TRBJ2-3; size: .; D: TRBD2; DNA: TGTGCCAGCTCACCCGCGGCTAGCGGGGGGTTCGCAGATACGCAGTATTTT; CDR3: CASSPAASGGFADTQYF
V: TRBV5-1; length: 14; J: TRBJ1-4; size: .; D: .; DNA: TGCGCCAGCAGCATAACAGGAACTAATGAAAAACTGTTTTTT; CDR3: CASSITGTNEKLFF
V: TRBV6-2/TRBV6-3; length: 14; J: TRBJ1-5; size: .; D: .; DNA: TGTGCCAGCAGTTCGGGGATCGGGGTTCAGCCCCAGCATTTT; CDR3: CASSSGIGVQPQHF
V: TRBV19; length: 13; J: TRBJ1-3; size: .; D: .; DNA: TGTGCCAGTACCTTGCAGGGAGGGAACACCATATATTTT; CDR3: CASTLQGGNTIYF
V: TRBV5-3; length: 19; J: TRBJ1-6; size: .; D: .; DNA: TGTGCCAGAAGCACCAAAGTGGGGGGACCGACCGGGGGTAATTCACCCCTCCACTTT; CDR3: CARSTKVGGPTGGNSPLHF
V: TRBV6-5; length: 16; J: TRBJ2-7; size: .; D: TRBD2; DNA: TGTGCCAGCAGTTCCTCCTTACTAGCGCCGGCCTACGAGCAGTACTTC; CDR3: CASSSSLLAPAYEQYF
V: TRBV20-1; length: 15; J: TRBJ1-2; size: .; D: TRBD1; DNA: TGCAGTGCTAGTTCAACAGGGGCGGATAACTATGGCTACACCTTC; CDR3: CSASSTGADNYGYTF
V: TRBV7-3; length: 17; J: TRBJ2-1; size: .; D: .; DNA: TGTGCCAGCAGCTTAATCGGGGAAACTAGCTCCTACAATGAGCAGTTCTTC; CDR3: CASSLIGETSSYNEQFF
V: TRBV5-1; length: 16; J: TRBJ1-4; size: .; D: .; DNA: TGCGCCAGCAGCGTGGGCAACGCGGCGGCTAATGAAAAACTGTTTTTT; CDR3: CASSVGNAAANEKLFF
V: TRBV7-3; length: 14; J: TRBJ2-1; size: .; D: TRBD2; DNA: TGTGCCAGCAGTTGGGGACTAGCGGGAGATGAGCAGTTCTTC; CDR3: CASSWGLAGDEQFF
V: TRBV9; length: 15; J: TRBJ1-5; size: .; D: TRBD1; DNA: TGTGCCAGCAGCGTAGGGACAGGGGTTGATCAGCCCCAGCATTTT; CDR3: CASSVGTGVDQPQHF
V: TRBV2; length: 15; J: TRBJ2-2; size: .; D: TRBD1; DNA: TGTGCCAGCAGTCCTGGACAGGGAAGGACCGGGGAGCTGTTTTTT; CDR3: CASSPGQGRTGELFF
V: TRBV9; length: 14; J: TRBJ1-3; size: .; D: .; DNA: TGTGCCAGCAGCGTAGGCAGGGCCGGAAACACCATATATTTT; CDR3: CASSVGRAGNTIYF
V: TRBV6-1; length: 16; J: TRBJ2-7; size: .; D: .; DNA: TGTGCCAGCAGTGAAGGCGGCTCAAGGAGCTCCTACGAGCAGTACTTC; CDR3: CASSEGGSRSSYEQYF
V: TRBV28; length: 15; J: TRBJ1-1; size: .; D: TRBD1; DNA: TGTGCCAGCAGTCCAAGGCGAGGGGGCGGCACTGAAGCTTTCTTT; CDR3: CASSPRRGGGTEAFF
V: TRBV28; length: 17; J: TRBJ1-4; size: .; D: TRBD1; DNA: TGTGCCAGCAGTGTCGCGGACAGGCTTGCAACTAATGAAAAACTGTTTTTT; CDR3: CASSVADRLATNEKLFF
V: TRBV27; length: 17; J: TRBJ1-4; size: .; D: .; DNA: TGTGCCAGCAGTTCGGAGACAGCCCTCGCAACTAATGAAAAACTGTTTTTT; CDR3: CASSSETALATNEKLFF
V: TRBV5-1; length: 15; J: TRBJ2-1; size: .; D: .; DNA: TGCGCCAGCAGCCCCCTGGGCGGGTCCTACAATGAGCAGTTCTTC; CDR3: CASSPLGGSYNEQFF
V: TRBV19; length: 14; J: TRBJ1-1; size: .; D: .; DNA: TGTGCCAGTAGTATAACTCAAGGGGCCTCAGTAGCTTTCTTT; CDR3: CASSITQGASVAFF
V: TRBV18; length: 12; J: TRBJ2-1; size: .; D: .; DNA: TGTGCCAGCTCACCTAGAATCGGTGAGCAGTTCTTC; CDR3: CASSPRIGEQFF
V: TRBV12-5; length: 15; J: TRBJ2-1; size: .; D: TRBD2; DNA: TGTGCTAGTGGTCCCGGGTCCGGACTAGCGGGGACGCAGTTCTTC; CDR3: CASGPGSGLAGTQFF
V: TRBV6-5; length: 12; J: TRBJ2-7; size: once; D: TRBD1; DNA: TGTGCCAGCAGTAACAGGGGCGTCGAGCAGTACTTC; CDR3: CASSNRGVEQYF
V: TRBV11-2; length: 13; J: TRBJ1-5; size: .; D: .; DNA: TGTGCCAGCAGCCTGGAAGGGGATCAGCCCCAGCATTTT; CDR3: CASSLEGDQPQHF
V: TRBV28; length: 14; J: TRBJ1-5; size: .; D: .; DNA: TGTGCCAGCAGTTTAGATTCCCGTCGGGGGCCCCAGCATTTT; CDR3: CASSLDSRRGPQHF
V: TRBV4-2; length: 16; J: TRBJ2-2; size: .; D: TRBD2; DNA: TGTGCCAGCAGCCCTAGCGGGGAGATGCACACCGGGGAGCTGTTTTTT; CDR3: CASSPSGEMHTGELFF
V: TRBV4-2; length: 16; J: TRBJ2-3; size: .; D: .; DNA: TGTGCCAGCAGCCAAAGGAGCCTCCAGAGCACAGATACGCAGTATTTT; CDR3: CASSQRSLQSTDTQYF
V: TRBV2; length: 13; J: TRBJ2-7; size: .; D: .; DNA: TGTGCCAGCGGACTCAGAAGCTCCTACGAGCAGTACTTC; CDR3: CASGLRSSYEQYF
V: TRBV5-1; length: 15; J: TRBJ2-3; size: .; D: TRBD1; DNA: TGCGCCAGCAGCTTGGAGGACAGGGTCACAGATACGCAGTATTTT; CDR3: CASSLEDRVTDTQYF
V: TRBV20-1; length: 14; J: TRBJ2-7; size: .; D: .; DNA: TGCAGTGCTAGTTCGCGGGCCGGAGAAGACGAGCAGTACTTC; CDR3: CSASSRAGEDEQYF
V: TRBV9; length: 16; J: TRBJ2-2; size: .; D: TRBD1; DNA: TGTGCCAGCAGCATCGGGACAGGGATGGACACCGGGGAGCTGTTTTTT; CDR3: CASSIGTGMDTGELFF
V: TRBV19; length: 15; J: TRBJ2-2; size: .; D: TRBD2; DNA: TGTGCCAGTAGTATGGCCAACGGGGGGACCGGGGAGCTGTTTTTT; CDR3: CASSMANGGTGELFF
V: TRBV12-5; length: 14; J: TRBJ2-7; size: .; D: TRBD1; DNA: TGTGCTAGTGGTTTGACCCCGGACAGGGGCGAGCAGTACTTC; CDR3: CASGLTPDRGEQYF
V: TRBV2; length: 12; J: TRBJ2-7; size: .; D: .; DNA: TGTGCCAGCGGGGGACAATACTACGAGCAGTACTTC; CDR3: CASGGQYYEQYF
V: TRBV6-4; length: 14; J: TRBJ1-4; size: .; D: TRBD1; DNA: TGTGCCAGCATGATTACAGGGGGCCTTGAAAAACTGTTTTTT; CDR3: CASMITGGLEKLFF
V: TRBV5-4; length: 17; J: TRBJ2-1; size: .; D: TRBD2; DNA: TGTGCCAGCAGCGACCAGAAGCGGGGCGGCTCCTACAATGAGCAGTTCTTC; CDR3: CASSDQKRGGSYNEQFF
V: TRBV5-1; length: 15; J: TRBJ2-2; size: .; D: TRBD1; DNA: TGCGCCAGCAGCGAACAGGGGGCGCCTGTCGGGGAGCTGTTTTTT; CDR3: CASSEQGAPVGELFF
V: TRBV18; length: 12; J: TRBJ1-1; size: .; D: .; DNA: TGTGCCAGCTCACCGGGAGACCTTGAAGCTTTCTTT; CDR3: CASSPGDLEAFF
V: TRBV11-2; length: 16; J: TRBJ1-5; size: .; D: .; DNA: TGTGCCAGCAGCTTAGGAGGAGGGCTTGGCAATCAGCCCCAGCATTTT; CDR3: CASSLGGGLGNQPQHF
V: TRBV11-2; length: 14; J: TRBJ1-3; size: .; D: .; DNA: TGTGCCAGCAGCTTAGGGCAGACTGGAAACACCATATATTTT; CDR3: CASSLGQTGNTIYF
V: TRBV12-5; length: 15; J: TRBJ1-4; size: .; D: TRBD1; DNA: TGTGCTAGTGGTCCCTCGACAGGGAATAATGAAAAACTGTTTTTT; CDR3: CASGPSTGNNEKLFF
V: TRBV30; length: 14; J: TRBJ2-2; size: .; D: .; DNA: TGTGCCTGGAGTCAAACGCCGGGATCCGGGGAGCTGTTTTTT; CDR3: CAWSQTPGSGELFF
V: TRBV19; length: 22; J: TRBJ1-6; size: .; D: TRBD1; DNA: TGTGCCAGTAGTTTTTCCGGCTTCGGGACAGGGGGCGCGGCCAAAAATAATTCACCCCTCCACTTT; CDR3: CASSFSGFGTGGAAKNNSPLHF